The 30 T cell receptor beta chains listed next were all sequenced from one sample in a study of T cell responses to AZD1222 COVID-19 vaccine. Sequencing used immunoSEQ multiplex PCR; TCRdb keeps in-frame clones, though not all of them. This table has about 140,000 clones, 85% to 95% appearing once. The sequencing here drew on peripheral blood, taken on day 0 of AZD1222 vaccination. These receptors all stem from an adult in good health.

The chain is built from TRBV7-2 and TRBJ2-3; TRBD2 agrees at 11 bases. The germline V gene has CDR1 SGHTA and CDR2 FQGNSA. The V and J ends lost 5 bases and 5 bases, in that order; junction bases with no gene match: 9. This CDR3 is built from 16 residues. CDR3 nucleotide sequence: TGTGCCAGCAGCCTGTTAGCGGGGGGGCCAGGAGATACGCAGTATTTT. This sequence encodes CASSLLAGGPGDTQYF.

This chain joins TRBV7-6 and TRBJ2-7; D not certain. CDR1 is SGHVS, CDR2 FNYEAQ, per germline. V gave up 3 bases and J gave up 1 base, with 7 bases separating them. This CDR3 spans 13 amino acids. CDR3 nucleotides: TGTGCCAGCAGCTTGTTAGGTTCCTACGAGCAGTACTTC. Its translation is CASSLLGSYEQYF.

The rearrangement uses TRBV19 and TRBJ2-2; 8 bases agree with TRBD2. The germline gives CDR1 LNHDA, CDR2 SQIVND (reference sequence). J lost 8 bases, V lost 6 bases, and 5 bases had no gene match. The length of the CDR3 is 13 residues. CDR3: CASRTSGWGELFF. The CDR3, as DNA: TGTGCCAGTAGAACTAGCGGCTGGGGGGAGCTGTTTTTT.

The rearrangement joins TRBV7-2 to TRBJ2-1, with 9 bases fitting TRBD2. This CDR3 is built from 15 residues. V shed 3 bases, J shed 5 bases, and the junction held 5 bases outside the gene matches. The germline V gene has CDR1 SGHTA and CDR2 FQGNSA. The CDR3 region is CASSFPTSGHNEQFF. CDR3 bases: TGTGCCAGCAGCTTCCCGACTAGCGGCCACAATGAGCAGTTCTTC. Drawing the rest from reference TRBV7-2 and TRBJ2-1, the complete variable domain is GAGVSQSPSNKVTEKGKDVELRCDPISGHTALYWYRQSLGQGLEFLIYFQGNSAPDKSGLPSDRFSAERTGGSVSTLTIQRTQQEDSAVYLCASSFPTSGHNEQFFGPGTRLTVL.

The genes are TRBV7-2 and TRBJ2-7, with D possibly being TRBD1 (5 bases). Trimming took 3 bases from V and 2 from J, leaving 11 bases between them. This CDR3 has 14 residues. Germline CDR1 SGHTA, CDR2 FQGNSA. CDR3 protein: CASSFGQTPYEQYF. CDR3 nucleotide sequence: TGTGCCAGCAGCTTCGGACAAACCCCCTACGAGCAGTACTTC.

This chain uses TRBV9 with TRBJ2-4; 7 nucleotides agree with TRBD2. The germline CDR1 and CDR2 sequences are SGDLS and YYNGEE. V dropped 3 bases and J dropped 0; count of bases not matched to a gene: 3. The CDR3 runs to 15 residues. CDR3 protein: CASSASGAAKNIQYF. In DNA, the CDR3 is TGTGCCAGCAGCGCCAGCGGGGCAGCCAAAAACATTCAGTACTTC. Looking up the rest from reference TRBV9 and TRBJ2-4 gives the full variable domain: DSGVTQTPKHLITATGQRVTLRCSPRSGDLSVYWYQQSLDQGLQFLIQYYNGEERAKGNILERFSAQQFPDLHSELNLSSLELGDSALYFCASSASGAAKNIQYFGAGTRLSVL.

The chain is built from TRBV2 and TRBJ2-7, with 7 bases aligning to TRBD1. This CDR3 has 13 amino acids. Per germline, CDR1 SNHLY and CDR2 FYNNEI. V lost 3 bases and J lost 7; bases outside the gene matches: 6. DNA of the CDR3: TGTGCCAGCAGTGAGACACAGGGGTGGGAGCAGTACTTC. Protein: CASSETQGWEQYF.

The genes are TRBV19 and TRBJ1-3, with TRBD1 as a possible D gene (5 bases). The CDR3 sequence is 14 residues long. Germline CDR1 LNHDA, CDR2 SQIVND (reference sequence). With 8 bases removed from V and 4 bases from J, the gap between germline ends came to 15 bases. CDR3 sequence reads: CASGDVGVGNTIYF. In DNA form, the CDR3 reads TGTGCCAGTGGGGACGTCGGTGTAGGAAACACCATATATTTT.

The CDR3 loop reads CASSLERGIYNEQFF. The CDR3 DNA is TGTGCCAGCAGCTTAGAGAGGGGGATTTACAATGAGCAGTTCTTC. The gene calls are TRBV7-8 and TRBJ2-1, with D perhaps TRBD1 (6 bases). V gave up 1 base and J gave up 4 bases, with 11 bases separating them. The CDR3 totals 15 residues. The V gene's germline CDR1 is SGHVS and CDR2 FQNEAQ.

The rearrangement joins TRBV5-4 to TRBJ2-1; D call uncertain. The CDR3 has 11 residues. The V gene's germline CDR1 is SGHNT and CDR2 YYREEE (reference sequence). The V gene lost 10 bases and the J gene lost 7 bases, with 12 bases spanning the gap. The CDR3, as DNA: TGTGCCCTTAGGTCCGGAAATGAGCAGTTCTTC. It is translated as CALRSGNEQFF.

The V and J genes are TRBV5-4 and TRBJ2-1; 9 bases are shared with TRBD2. This CDR3 region has 15 residues. The V and J ends lost 3 bases and 3 bases, in that order; junction bases with no gene match: 4. Germline CDR1 is SGHNT and CDR2 is YYREEE (reference sequence). DNA of the CDR3: TGTGCCAGCAGCTCGAGCGGGGGGAACTACAATGAGCAGTTCTTC. This encodes CASSSSGGNYNEQFF.

This clone was counted once. The V call is TRBV30, the J call TRBJ2-7; 15 bases are shared with TRBD2. CDR3 length: 21 residues. Germline V gene sequence: CDR1 GTSNPN, CDR2 SVGIG (reference sequence). The ends lost 0 bases at V and 3 bases at J; junction bases unmatched: 18. Written as DNA, the CDR3 is TGTGCCTGGAGTGTACAAATACGAGGGTCCGGGACTAGCGGGAGGAACTACGAGCAGTACTTC. This gives the protein CAWSVQIRGSGTSGRNYEQYF.

The rearrangement joins TRBV7-2 to TRBJ2-1, with D unresolved. Trimming removed 5 bases at V and 0 bases at J, with 11 bases between. The CDR3 runs to 15 residues. The germline gives CDR1 SGHTA, CDR2 FQGNSA. The CDR3 region has the DNA TGTGCCAGCAGCCCATCTTCCAGCTCCTACAATGAGCAGTTCTTC. It yields the protein CASSPSSSSYNEQFF.

The chain employs TRBV24-1 and TRBJ1-1; no definite D call. Germline V lookup: CDR1 KGHDR, CDR2 SFDVKD. With 4 bases removed from V and 5 bases from J, the gap between germline ends came to 1 base. This CDR3 is built from 10 residues. The CDR3 spells CATSETEAFF. CDR3 nucleotide sequence: TGTGCCACCAGTGAGACTGAAGCTTTCTTT.

This chain links TRBV30 with TRBJ1-1; possibly TRBD1 for D (5 bases). V lost 4 bases to trimming and J lost 1 base, with 10 bases between them. Germline loops: CDR1 GTSNPN, CDR2 SVGIG (reference sequence). This CDR3 comprises 13 residues. In nucleotides, the CDR3 is TGTGCCTGGAAAATGGGGGGGAACACTGAAGCTTTCTTT. Protein sequence: CAWKMGGNTEAFF.

V and J are TRBV12-3 or TRBV12-4 and TRBJ1-1; D remains unclear. Trimming cost V 4 bases and J 2 bases, with 5 bases left between them. This CDR3 is built from 12 residues. CDR3 sequence: CASSWFNTEAFF. The CDR3 DNA is TGTGCCAGCAGTTGGTTTAACACTGAAGCTTTCTTT.

As DNA, the CDR3 is TGCGCCAGCAGCCTGGGGGGAGGGACAGGGAGTATCTACGAGCAGTACTTC. Encoded protein: CASSLGGGTGSIYEQYF. The rearrangement links TRBV5-1 to TRBJ2-7; TRBD1 matches 9 bases. Unmatched junction bases numbered 14, after V lost 4 bases and J lost 3 bases. This CDR3 is built from 17 residues. Looked up from germline, CDR1 is SGHRS and CDR2 is YFSETQ.

The V gene is TRBV12-5, the J gene TRBJ1-3; 7 bases are a match to TRBD1. The germline gives CDR1 LGHNT, CDR2 FRNRAP. The V segment lost 6 bases and the J segment 3 bases; nucleotides outside the gene matches: 8. This CDR3 is 15 amino acids long. The CDR3 loop reads CASGGRGINGNTIYF. DNA of the CDR3: TGTGCTAGTGGGGGCAGGGGGATAAATGGAAACACCATATATTTT. Filled out from reference TRBV12-5 and TRBJ1-3, the complete variable domain reads DARVTQTPRHKVTEMGQEVTMRCQPILGHNTVFWYRQTMMQGLELLAYFRNRAPLDDSGMPKDRFSAEMPDATLATLKIQPSEPRDSAVYFCASGGRGINGNTIYFGEGSWLTVV.

The chain uses TRBV18 and TRBJ1-5, with D possibly being TRBD1 (5 bases). The CDR3 sequence is 13 residues long. Germline V gene sequence: CDR1 KGHSH, CDR2 LQKENI. The germline V and J ends were trimmed by 5 bases and 7 bases, with 12 bases remaining between them. CDR3 region: CASSLGPEQPQHF. The CDR3 region has the DNA TGTGCCAGCTCATTGGGGCCCGAGCAGCCCCAGCATTTT.

The chain is built from TRBV6-6 and TRBJ1-5; 7 bases fit TRBD1. V was clipped by 6 bases and J by 6 bases; unmatched bases: 5. The CDR3 runs to 13 residues. Germline V gene data show CDR1 as MNHNY and CDR2 as SVGAGI (reference sequence). The CDR3 here is CASRNRGSQPQHF. The CDR3 nucleotides read TGTGCCAGCAGGAACAGGGGCTCTCAGCCCCAGCATTTT.

V gene TRBV28 combines with J gene TRBJ2-7; D might be TRBD2 (5 bases). The CDR3 runs 15 residues. Trimming shortened V by 3 bases and J by 0 bases, and 12 bases separated the two germline ends. CDR1 MDHEN and CDR2 SYDVKM come from the germline V gene. CDR3 DNA: TGTGCCAGCAGTTTTTTAGGACTGAGCTCCTACGAGCAGTACTTC. Translated, it gives CASSFLGLSSYEQYF.

The V call is TRBV5-1, the J call TRBJ1-2, with D maybe TRBD1 (5 bases). Trimming cost V 4 bases and J 4 bases, with 14 bases left between them. The germline gives CDR1 SGHRS, CDR2 YFSETQ. CDR3 length: 14 residues. The CDR3 protein is CASSNGTFGYGYTF. CDR3 sequence (DNA): TGCGCCAGCAGCAATGGGACTTTCGGCTATGGCTACACCTTC.

The sample holds a few counts of this clone. The chain joins TRBV29-1 to TRBJ1-2; tentative D call: TRBD1 (6 bases). Trimming left V 7 bases short and J 3 bases short, with 12 bases between. Germline V lookup: CDR1 SQVTM, CDR2 ANQGSEA. The CDR3 has 12 amino acids. The CDR3 DNA sequence: TGCAGCGCTCAAGACAGGTACTATGGCTACACCTTC. Translated: CSAQDRYYGYTF.

This chain links TRBV4-1 with TRBJ2-1, with D perhaps being TRBD1 or TRBD2 (6 bases each). Deletions cut 0 bases from V and 7 bases from J, with 22 bases between. Looked up from germline, CDR1 is MGHRA and CDR2 is YSYEKL. The CDR3 totals 18 residues. CDR3 residues: CASSQDHPPDTGRNEQFF. The CDR3 DNA reads as TGCGCCAGCAGCCAAGATCACCCGCCCGACACAGGGAGGAATGAGCAGTTCTTC.

V and J are TRBV9 and TRBJ2-2; D unclear. This CDR3 is built from 17 residues. Germline V gene sequence: CDR1 SGDLS, CDR2 YYNGEE. Trimming removed 1 base from V and 0 bases from J, with 13 bases in between. For the CDR3, the DNA is TGTGCCAGCAGCGTAAATCGACAACGATCGAACACCGGGGAGCTGTTTTTT. The encoded protein is CASSVNRQRSNTGELFF.

This clone was seen once. V usage is TRBV6-5 and J usage is TRBJ1-3; a possible D gene is TRBD1 (5 bases). Germline CDR1 is MNHEY and CDR2 is SVGAGI. V shed 6 bases and J shed 0 bases, with 9 bases lying between them. The CDR3 covers 14 residues. For the CDR3, the DNA is TGTGCCAGCAGGCCCGGACACTCTGGAAACACCATATATTTT. The encoded protein is CASRPGHSGNTIYF.

The V gene is TRBV6-6, the J gene TRBJ2-7, with TRBD2 matching 7 bases. Losses at the gene ends were 0 bases for V and 7 bases for J; bases not matched to a gene: 3. Germline V gene lookup returns CDR1 MNHNY and CDR2 SVGAGI (reference sequence). This CDR3 contains 13 residues. CDR3: CASSYSGGGEQYF. The CDR3 nucleotides read TGTGCCAGCAGTTACTCGGGGGGAGGGGAGCAGTACTTC.

This chain uses TRBV7-2 with TRBJ1-2, with 7 nucleotides matching TRBD1. The CDR3 has 15 residues. V trimming: 5 bases; J trimming: 2 bases; junction bases outside the gene matches: 8. CDR1 and CDR2 (germline): SGHTA, FQGNSA. The CDR3 protein is CASSQSGTANYGYTF. CDR3 nucleotide sequence: TGTGCCAGCAGCCAGTCCGGGACAGCCAACTATGGCTACACCTTC. Drawing the rest from reference TRBV7-2 and TRBJ1-2, the complete variable domain is GAGVSQSPSNKVTEKGKDVELRCDPISGHTALYWYRQSLGQGLEFLIYFQGNSAPDKSGLPSDRFSAERTGGSVSTLTIQRTQQEDSAVYLCASSQSGTANYGYTFGSGTRLTVV.

The chain combines TRBV10-2 with TRBJ1-1; the D is unclear. The CDR3 sequence is 15 residues long. V lost 6 bases and J lost 1, with 15 bases in between. Germline values: CDR1 WSHSY, CDR2 SAAADI. This CDR3 is CASRAHSAANTEAFF. Here the CDR3 DNA reads TGCGCCAGCAGGGCCCACTCGGCCGCGAACACTGAAGCTTTCTTT.

In its sample, this clone was seen once. The chain links TRBV11-2 to TRBJ1-3; D gene unclear. V shed 1 base and J shed 4 bases, with 14 bases lying between them. In germline, CDR1 is SGHAT, CDR2 FQNNGV. This CDR3 region has 16 residues. As DNA, the CDR3 is TGTGCCAGCAGCTTAGTTGCGCCCTTTGGCGGAAACACCATATATTTT. Encoded protein: CASSLVAPFGGNTIYF.